The source of this T cell receptor (beta chain) is a study of beta chain features in type 1 diabetes. Looking at the study overall: The study examined about 110,000,000 sorted cells across all samples.

Deletions cut 2 bases from V and 9 bases from J, with 14 bases between. The length of the CDR3 is 14 residues. Germline CDR1 reads SGHTA; CDR2 reads FQGNSA. The investigators reverse transcribed all of the isolated RNA, so they sequenced expressed TCRB transcripts. There were around 3.5 million reads on average in the naive, central memory and regulatory T cell samples. TCRdb's table, derived via immunoSEQ multiplex PCR, lists solely in-frame clones and lacks some. This repertoire shows about 930,000 clones, 15% to 20% found once; its top ten account for around 0.02%. In this sample, this clone turned up once. Naive, central memory, regulatory and stem cell-like memory cells within the CD4+ compartment were sorted using CD45RO/CCR7/CD25/CD127/CD95/CD27. Purity exceeding 98% was reached by all sorted populations.

The rearrangement uses TRBV7-2 and TRBJ2-1, with TRBD1 as a possible D gene (5 bases). This TCR was recovered from a young woman in good health. The sequenced sample consisted of naive CD4+ T cells from blood. CDR3 in DNA: TGTGCCAGCAGCTTATTAGCAGGGTATGCTGAGCAGTTCTTC. It yields the protein CASSLLAGYAEQFF.